Listed here are 28 T cell receptor beta chains from one sample, sequenced in a study of blood T cells in healthy people across ages (dated by TCRdb to between 2014 and 2017). The library relied on 5' RACE. Sequenced using an Illumina HiSeq 2500. A second PCR of about 6 to 12 cycles was run with a J-beta primer mix and a sample-barcoded 5' primer. Through fastp at Q25 and MiXCR, TCRdb rebuilt clones from the public reads, retaining in-frame beta chains. Duplicate CDR3 protein sequences are folded into a single record with the most common DNA and genes. The table for this sample lists 1.4 million to 1.5 million distinct CDR3 sequences; 42% of them were counted only once. 7.9% of the sample lies in the top ten. Sequencing input: blood. The receptors stem from a woman younger than 30 in good health.

V and J are TRBV7-2 and TRBJ2-3; D is ambiguous. CDR1 and CDR2 (germline): SGHTA, FQGNSA. Trimming cost V 5 bases and J 3 bases, with 18 bases left between them. The CDR3 loop spans 16 amino acids. The CDR3 here is CASSPRYGFSTDTQYF. The CDR3 nucleotides read TGTGCCAGCAGCCCTCGGTACGGTTTTTCAACAGATACGCAGTATTTT. Filled out from reference TRBV7-2 and TRBJ2-3, the complete variable domain reads GAGVSQSPSNKVTEKGKDVELRCDPISGHTALYWYRQSLGQGLEFLIYFQGNSAPDKSGLPSDRFSAERTGGSVSTLTIQRTQQEDSAVYLCASSPRYGFSTDTQYFGPGTRLTVL.

This chain joins TRBV5-1 and TRBJ2-3; 10 positions match TRBD1. Trimming at V came to 4 bases and at J to 0 bases, leaving 5 bases not matched to a gene. Germline V lookup: CDR1 SGHRS, CDR2 YFSETQ. CDR3 length equals 16 residues. DNA for the CDR3: TGCGCCAGCAGCCACCGGGACAGGGGTAGCACAGATACGCAGTATTTT. Protein sequence: CASSHRDRGSTDTQYF. Complete variable domain (other parts from reference TRBV5-1 and TRBJ2-3): KAGVTQTPRYLIKTRGQQVTLSCSPISGHRSVSWYQQTPGQGLQFLFEYFSETQRNKGNFPGRFSGRQFSNSRSEMNVSTLELGDSALYLCASSHRDRGSTDTQYFGPGTRLTVL.

Ten or more counts support this clonotype. The genes are TRBV12-3 or TRBV12-4 and TRBJ1-2, with 7 bases aligning to TRBD1. J lost 4 bases, V lost 5 bases, and 4 bases had no gene match. The CDR3 totals 13 residues. CDR3 bases: TGTGCCAGCAGTGGGACAGTTCTCTATGGCTACACCTTC. Translation gives CASSGTVLYGYTF.

This clonotype was observed a few times. V usage is TRBV29-1 and J usage is TRBJ2-1; D uncertain. CDR3 size: 8 residues. Germline assignment: CDR1 SQVTM and CDR2 ANQGSEA. The ends were cut back, 6 bases at V and 15 bases at J, with 9 bases in the middle. The CDR3 nucleotides read TGCAGCGTCGGCCGGCCGTTCTTC. Amino acids: CSVGRPFF.

The rearrangement links TRBV28 to TRBJ1-2, with 7 bases matching TRBD1. There are 13 residues in the CDR3. CDR1 and CDR2 from the germline V gene are MDHEN and SYDVKM. V was clipped by 7 bases and J by 4 bases; unmatched bases: 6. CDR3 coding DNA: TGTGCCAGCACGGCAGGGGGGATCTATGGCTACACCTTC. This codes for CASTAGGIYGYTF.

There are a few counts of this clonotype. The rearrangement links TRBV13 to TRBJ1-2; D gene ambiguous. Trimming took off 5 bases at V and 8 bases at J, with 30 bases between the two ends. The CDR3 is made up of 18 amino acids. Looked up from germline, CDR1 is PRHDT and CDR2 is FYEKMQ (reference sequence). The CDR3 sequence is CASSPPPRIQARDPGYTF. DNA for the CDR3: TGTGCCAGCAGCCCACCACCGCGAATCCAAGCCCGGGATCCAGGCTACACCTTC.

A note on this clonotype: At one end, the junction sequence differs from germline, possibly due to a read error. V is TRBV6-5 and J is TRBJ2-6, with D tentatively TRBD2 (6 bases). Germline values: CDR1 MNHEY, CDR2 SVGAGI. The CDR3 is 17 amino acids. DNA of the CDR3: TGTGCCGGCAGTTACTCGATGCGGGGTTCTGGGGCCAACGTCCTGACTTTC. Translating gives CAGSYSMRGSGANVLTF.

In its sample, this clonotype was seen a few times. The chain has TRBV20-1 and TRBJ2-3, with D hard to call. Germline V lookup: CDR1 DFQATT, CDR2 SNEGSKA (reference sequence). Trimming left V 2 bases short and J 2 bases short, with 17 bases between. The CDR3 is 16 amino acids. CDR3 nucleotide sequence: TGCAGTGCTAGACCCGCCCGGGTGGGTGTCACAGATACGCAGTATTTT. This codes for CSARPARVGVTDTQYF.

V is TRBV3-1 and J is TRBJ2-5, with D perhaps TRBD1 (6 bases). The J call is uncertain, as TRBJ2-7 better fits the DNA end. This CDR3 comprises 14 residues. Per germline, CDR1 LGHDT and CDR2 YNNKEL (reference sequence). In nucleotides, the CDR3 is TGTGCCAGCAGCGGTGACACAGGGACCTACGAGCAGTACTTC. It encodes CASSGDTGTYEQYF.

This sequence joins TRBV27 and TRBJ2-7; possibly TRBD2 for D (5 bases). This CDR3 has 16 residues. Between the trimmed V and J ends, which lost 6 bases and 7 bases, there was a span of 25 bases. CDR1 and CDR2 from the germline V gene are MNHEY and SMNVEV (reference sequence). The CDR3 loop is CASSPTGWEPPNEQYF. CDR3 coding DNA: TGTGCCAGCAGCCCCACCGGGTGGGAGCCTCCTAATGAGCAGTACTTC.

This rearrangement joins TRBV29-1 to TRBJ2-3; TRBD1 matches 7 bases. With V trimmed by 4 bases and J by 8 bases, 6 bases remained unmatched. The V gene's germline CDR1 is SQVTM and CDR2 ANQGSEA. The CDR3 spans 12 residues. This CDR3 reads CSVVGAGGTQYF. CDR3 nucleotides: TGCAGCGTTGTCGGCGCAGGGGGTACGCAGTATTTT.

This clonotype turned up a few times. V and J are TRBV29-1 and TRBJ2-5; 7 nucleotides match TRBD1. Germline lookup yields CDR1 SQVTM and CDR2 ANQGSEA. Trimming cost V 3 bases and J 5 bases; bases outside gene matches: 15. There are 16 residues in the CDR3. The CDR3 sequence is CSVDHQDRKEWETQYF. CDR3 in DNA: TGCAGCGTTGATCACCAGGACAGGAAAGAATGGGAGACCCAGTACTTC.

This clonotype was seen repeatedly, ten times or more. A junction end diverges from the germline sequence, so it may reflect a read error. The gene calls are TRBV3-1 and TRBJ1-2; tentatively, D is TRBD1 (6 bases). There are 14 residues in the CDR3. The germline gives CDR1 LGHDT, CDR2 YNNKEL (reference sequence). The CDR3 spells CASSQEGGNYGYTF. The CDR3 DNA reads TGCGCCAGCAGCCAAGAAGGGGGTAACTATGGCTACACCTTC.

This rearrangement joins TRBV5-1 to TRBJ2-5; D possibly corresponds to TRBD1 (5 bases). The CDR3 is made up of 14 amino acids. Germline CDR1 and CDR2: SGHRS and YFSETQ. V dropped 4 bases and J dropped 2 bases, with 12 bases sitting between them. The CDR3 nucleotides read TGCGCCAGCAGCAAGACAGAAACACAAGAGACCCAGTACTTC. It translates to CASSKTETQETQYF.

The chain couples TRBV7-3 to TRBJ2-5, with 12 bases aligning to TRBD1. Germline lookup yields CDR1 SGHTA and CDR2 FQGTGA. CDR3 length equals 15 residues. V trimming: 5 bases; J trimming: 11 bases; junction bases outside the gene matches: 12. The CDR3 nucleotides read TGTGCCAGCAGCCCCGGGACAGGGGGCTTGGATGAGCAGTACTTC. Its translation is CASSPGTGGLDEQYF.

This chain's CDR3 is CSAGQGPIFGNQPQHF. The CDR3 DNA sequence: TGCAGTGCTGGGCAGGGACCTATCTTTGGCAATCAGCCCCAGCATTTT. V is TRBV20-1 and J is TRBJ1-5; TRBD1 might be the D (5 bases). Trimming stripped 5 bases from V and 2 bases from J, with 19 bases between. This CDR3 has 16 residues. Germline CDR1 DFQATT, CDR2 SNEGSKA (reference sequence).

This clonotype was seen repeatedly, ten times or more. The chain recombines TRBV28 with TRBJ2-3; possible D gene TRBD1, 6 bases. The V and J ends lost 2 bases and 4 bases respectively, with 13 bases between them. The length of the CDR3 is 15 residues. CDR1 and CDR2 (germline): MDHEN, SYDVKM. The DNA for the CDR3 is TGTGCCAGCAGTTTACCCCACAGGGCAGCAGATACGCAGTATTTT. It yields the protein CASSLPHRAADTQYF. Combining the CDR3 with reference TRBV28 and TRBJ2-3 gives the whole variable domain DVKVTQSSRYLVKRTGEKVFLECVQDMDHENMFWYRQDPGLGLRLIYFSYDVKMKEKGDIPEGYSVSREKKERFSLILESASTNQTSMYLCASSLPHRAADTQYFGPGTRLTVL.

This clonotype has just a few counts. The CDR3 loop is CAIRKGQTYGYTF. The CDR3 bases are TGTGCCATCAGGAAGGGACAGACCTATGGCTACACCTTC. The chain has TRBV10-3 and TRBJ1-2; 7 nucleotides match TRBD1. Germline assignment: CDR1 ENHRY and CDR2 SYGVKD. CDR3 length equals 13 residues. The J segment lost 4 bases and the V segment lost 6 bases, leaving 5 bases of the junction unmatched.

The V call is TRBV7-2, the J call TRBJ2-7; TRBD1 matches 9 bases. Germline CDR1 SGHTA, CDR2 FQGNSA. This CDR3 is built from 16 residues. V lost 5 bases to trimming and J lost 2 bases; unmatched junction nucleotides: 10. The CDR3 loop is CASSPRQGGIAYEQYF. The CDR3 DNA reads TGTGCCAGCAGCCCCCGACAGGGGGGTATCGCCTACGAGCAGTACTTC.

V usage is TRBV29-1 and J usage is TRBJ1-1; D uncertain. The length of the CDR3 is 12 residues. The V end was cut by 6 bases, the J end by 4 bases, with 12 bases between. Germline loops: CDR1 SQVTM, CDR2 ANQGSEA. The CDR3 DNA reads TGCAGCGTAAAACACCCCGGCACTGAAGCTTTCTTT. This gives the protein CSVKHPGTEAFF.

V gene TRBV4-1 combines with J gene TRBJ2-7; 7 nucleotides align to TRBD1. Germline CDR1 and CDR2: MGHRA and YSYEKL. With 0 bases clipped from V and 3 bases from J, the junction kept 5 bases outside the gene matches. The CDR3 runs to 15 residues. The CDR3 region has the DNA TGCGCCAGCAGCCAAGAAGGGGGCGATGGCTACGAGCAGTACTTC. Translating it yields CASSQEGGDGYEQYF.

The chain uses TRBV30 and TRBJ2-3; TRBD1 matches 10 bases. The CDR3 sequence is 18 residues long. Germline V gives CDR1 GTSNPN, CDR2 SVGIG (reference sequence). V lost 0 bases and J lost 6; bases outside the gene matches: 15. CDR3 sequence reads: CAWSVGRGRDRGRDTQYF. CDR3 nucleotide sequence: TGTGCCTGGAGTGTAGGACGGGGTCGGGACAGGGGTCGGGATACGCAGTATTTT.

The chain joins TRBV10-3 to TRBJ1-1, with D uncertain. Germline V gene sequence: CDR1 ENHRY, CDR2 SYGVKD. Trimming took 3 bases from V and 1 from J, leaving 9 bases between them. The length of the CDR3 is 14 residues. CDR3 sequence: CAISDHPQNTEAFF. The CDR3 DNA follows: TGTGCCATCAGTGATCACCCACAGAACACTGAAGCTTTCTTT.

CDR3 region: CSAQGTSGGQSTDTQYF. The CDR3 DNA sequence: TGCAGTGCCCAGGGGACTAGCGGGGGTCAGAGCACAGATACGCAGTATTTT. The chain couples TRBV20-1 to TRBJ2-3; 14 positions match TRBD2. The CDR3 consists of 17 residues. After removal of 6 bases from V and 0 bases from J, the junction contained 8 bases not matched to a gene. Germline CDR1 is DFQATT and CDR2 is SNEGSKA (reference sequence).

This clonotype was recorded a few times. The chain joins TRBV20-1 to TRBJ2-7; no clear D gene. V was clipped by 7 bases and J by 6 bases, with 16 bases between them. The CDR3 runs 12 residues. The germline V gene has CDR1 DFQATT and CDR2 SNEGSKA (reference sequence). CDR3 DNA sequence: TGCAGTGTCTTTAGCAGAGCCAGCGAGCAGTACTTC. This gives the protein CSVFSRASEQYF.

The chain joins TRBV12-3 or TRBV12-4 to TRBJ2-1; TRBD1 or TRBD2 may be the D gene (5 bases each). This CDR3 comprises 12 residues. The V end lost 8 bases, the J end lost 8 bases, and 13 bases lay between the germline ends. This chain's CDR3 is CASGTGGHEQFF. The CDR3 DNA reads TGTGCCAGCGGGACCGGCGGCCATGAGCAGTTCTTC.

The table lists this clonotype with a count of one. The chain is built from TRBV9 and TRBJ2-3; perhaps D is TRBD1 or TRBD2 (5 bases each). The V gene's germline CDR1 is SGDLS and CDR2 YYNGEE. This CDR3 is built from 18 residues. V shed 0 bases and J shed 1 base, with 18 bases lying between them. The chain's CDR3 is CASSVGRGGGGGTDTQYF. The DNA for the CDR3 is TGTGCCAGCAGCGTAGGAAGGGGTGGTGGGGGTGGCACAGATACGCAGTATTTT.

In this sample, this clonotype turned up a few times. The genes are TRBV20-1 and TRBJ2-1; TRBD2 aligns across 13 bases. J lost 6 bases, V lost 2 bases, and 7 bases had no gene match. This CDR3 comprises 16 residues. Germline assignment: CDR1 DFQATT and CDR2 SNEGSKA (reference sequence). The CDR3, as DNA: TGCAGTGCTAGACCGAGGACTAGCGGGAGAGGCAATGAGCAGTTCTTC. It specifies CSARPRTSGRGNEQFF.